The 30 T cell receptor beta chains below were found in one sample sequenced in a study of T cells in Graves' hyperthyroidism and ophthalmopathy. Researchers amplified the TCR beta CDR3 regions from RNA transcripts. The TCR CDR3 was amplified in a first-round RT-PCR using the HTBI primer set. TCRdb redid the calling of the multiplex PCR reads with MiXCR, one entry per CDR3 protein. Of 360,000 or so distinct CDR3 sequences in the sample, approximately 19% were seen once. Sequenced sample: blood. These receptors originate from a woman between 18 and 29 years old with Graves' hyperthyroidism.

Many counts were recorded for this clonotype. The rearrangement joins TRBV27 to TRBJ2-5; TRBD2 matches at 11 bases. After removal of 6 bases from V and 5 bases from J, the junction contained 5 bases not matched to a gene. CDR1 MNHEY and CDR2 SMNVEV come from the germline V gene (reference sequence). This CDR3 has 14 amino acids. In DNA, the CDR3 is TGTGCCAGCAGGGCTAGCGGGGGGCTGGAGACCCAGTACTTC. This translates into CASRASGGLETQYF.

This clonotype was seen at least ten times. The chain carries TRBV12-3 or TRBV12-4 and TRBJ1-5; D possibly corresponds to TRBD1 (6 bases). Trimming took off 2 bases at V and 7 bases at J, with 15 bases between the two ends. The CDR3 sequence is 15 residues long. CDR3 nucleotide sequence: TGTGCCAGCAGTTTAATTACAGGGCCACGACAGCCCCAGCATTTT. Protein: CASSLITGPRQPQHF.

This chain connects TRBV6-4 to TRBJ2-7; 11 bases are shared with TRBD1. CDR1 and CDR2 from the germline V gene are MRHNA and SNTAGT. There are 14 residues in the CDR3. The ends lost 8 bases at V and 5 bases at J; junction bases unmatched: 8. CDR3 loop: CASEGQGAIHEQYF. DNA for the CDR3: TGTGCCAGCGAAGGACAGGGGGCGATCCACGAGCAGTACTTC.

This clonotype appeared many times. The chain has TRBV7-2 and TRBJ2-5; TRBD2 might be the D (6 bases). V shed 5 bases and J shed 2 bases, with 15 bases lying between them. CDR1 and CDR2 from the germline V gene are SGHTA and FQGNSA. The CDR3 loop spans 15 amino acids. The CDR3 reads CASSQRGSGQETQYF. CDR3 nucleotides: TGTGCCAGCAGCCAAAGAGGTAGCGGTCAAGAGACCCAGTACTTC. Drawing the rest from reference TRBV7-2 and TRBJ2-5, the complete variable domain is GAGVSQSPSNKVTEKGKDVELRCDPISGHTALYWYRQSLGQGLEFLIYFQGNSAPDKSGLPSDRFSAERTGGSVSTLTIQRTQQEDSAVYLCASSQRGSGQETQYFGPGTRLLVL.

At least ten counts were recorded for this clonotype. V is TRBV6-1 and J is TRBJ2-2; tentatively, D is TRBD1 or TRBD2 (6 bases each). V lost 2 bases and J 3 bases, leaving 10 bases between the germline ends. Germline V gene sequence: CDR1 MNHNS, CDR2 SASEGT. The CDR3 extends over 15 amino acids. CDR3 DNA sequence: TGTGCCAGCAGTGAAAGTGGGGGGCACACCGGGGAGCTGTTTTTT. Translation: CASSESGGHTGELFF.

The genes are TRBV29-1 and TRBJ1-2; D is unclear. The CDR3 covers 13 residues. V was cut by 6 bases and J by 4 bases, with 15 bases left in between. Germline V gives CDR1 SQVTM, CDR2 ANQGSEA. Here the CDR3 reads CSVTPPTSYGYTF. The CDR3 DNA is TGCAGCGTCACTCCTCCGACCTCCTATGGCTACACCTTC.

In its sample, this clonotype was seen many times. The chain uses TRBV7-9 and TRBJ2-5; no clear D. Germline V gene data show CDR1 as SEHNR and CDR2 as FQNEAQ (reference sequence). The V and J ends lost 2 bases and 7 bases respectively, with 17 bases between them. The CDR3 contains 15 residues. CDR3 sequence (DNA): TGTGCCAGCAGCTTATGGGCTCCAGTGGCCGGGACCCAGTACTTC. Translating gives CASSLWAPVAGTQYF.

This clonotype occurred many times. The chain carries TRBV27 and TRBJ2-7; the D gene is possibly TRBD2 (6 bases). Trimming shortened V by 6 bases and J by 6 bases, and 18 bases separated the two germline ends. Germline V lookup: CDR1 MNHEY, CDR2 SMNVEV (reference sequence). The CDR3 is made up of 14 amino acids. CDR3 protein: CASRKTGSSGEQYF. The CDR3 DNA reads TGTGCCAGCAGAAAAACCGGGAGCTCGGGCGAGCAGTACTTC.

The chain joins TRBV30 to TRBJ2-7; D remains ambiguous. Germline V gene sequence: CDR1 GTSNPN, CDR2 SVGIG (reference sequence). Trimming removed 4 bases from V and 6 bases from J, with 16 bases in between. This CDR3 is 13 amino acids long. CDR3 sequence: CAWTRSFPGEQYF. The CDR3 DNA reads TGTGCCTGGACACGCAGTTTCCCGGGCGAGCAGTACTTC.

This clonotype has a count of ten or more. The chain couples TRBV6-1 to TRBJ1-3; TRBD1 might be the D (6 bases). This CDR3 spans 13 amino acids. The germline V gene has CDR1 MNHNS and CDR2 SASEGT. V dropped 10 bases and J dropped 2 bases, with 12 bases sitting between them. The DNA for the CDR3 is TGTGCCACCAAACAGGGTCCTGGAAACACCATATATTTT. It yields the protein CATKQGPGNTIYF.

This clonotype has at least ten counts. V is TRBV24-1 and J is TRBJ2-7; D perhaps matches TRBD1 (6 bases). Trimming stripped 4 bases from V and 2 bases from J, with 11 bases between. The CDR3 is 14 amino acids. From germline, CDR1 is KGHDR and CDR2 SFDVKD. CDR3 sequence (DNA): TGTGCCACCAGTGAGACGGACAGAGCCTACGAGCAGTACTTC. The encoded protein is CATSETDRAYEQYF.

The chain carries TRBV7-8 and TRBJ1-6; TRBD1 agrees at 10 bases. The CDR3 loop spans 16 amino acids. CDR1 is SGHVS, CDR2 FQNEAQ, per germline. Trimming took 3 bases from V and 5 from J; bases not matched to a gene: 4. The CDR3 sequence is CASSFLGQGNNSPLHF. In DNA, the CDR3 is TGTGCCAGCAGCTTCCTGGGACAGGGGAATAATTCACCCCTCCACTTT.

The table lists this clonotype with many counts. The CDR3 bases are TGTGCCAGCAGCCCACTACAGGGTGGGAAAGCTTTCTTT. This sequence encodes CASSPLQGGKAFF. The rearrangement uses TRBV14 and TRBJ1-1, with D maybe TRBD1 (6 bases). CDR3 size: 13 residues. CDR1 and CDR2 from the germline V gene are SGHDN and FVKESK. The V end was cut by 4 bases, the J end by 9 bases, with 15 bases between.

This clonotype was seen repeatedly, ten times or more. The J gene is TRBJ2-7, the V gene TRBV28, with 10 positions matching TRBD1. CDR1 is MDHEN and CDR2 is SYDVKM in the germline V gene. The V gene end was trimmed by 1 base and the J gene end by 5 bases; junction bases not matched to a gene: 5. CDR3 length equals 15 residues. The CDR3 is CASSLSGTGADEQYF. In nucleotides, the CDR3 is TGTGCCAGCAGTTTATCAGGGACAGGGGCGGACGAGCAGTACTTC.

This clonotype occurred many times. An end of the junction does not agree with germline; a read error may underlie this. The chain uses TRBV6-2 or TRBV6-3 and TRBJ2-7; 14 bases align to TRBD2. This CDR3 spans 18 amino acids. The germline V gene encodes CDR1 MNHEY and CDR2 SVGEGT. The CDR3 reads CGSSPGLAGGSNLYEQYF. As DNA, the CDR3 is TGTGGCAGCAGTCCCGGACTAGCGGGGGGATCCAATCTCTACGAGCAGTACTTC.

This clonotype was detected ten times or more. The junction differs from germline at one of its ends, possibly a read error. This chain uses TRBV2 with TRBJ2-2; D unclear. The CDR3 has 13 residues. Germline CDR1 SNHLY, CDR2 FYNNEI. The CDR3 loop is CASSEQGTGELFF. Here the CDR3 DNA reads TGCGCCAGCAGTGAGCAAGGCACCGGGGAGCTGTTTTTT. Complete variable domain (other parts from reference TRBV2 and TRBJ2-2): EPEVTQTPSHQVTQMGQEVILRCVPISNHLYFYWYRQILGQKVEFLVSFYNNEISEKSEIFDDQFSVERPDGSNFTLKIRSTKLEDSAMYFCASSEQGTGELFFGEGSRLTVL.

Many counts were recorded for this clonotype. The rearrangement uses TRBV6-5 and TRBJ1-1; 7 nucleotides align to TRBD1. CDR3 length equals 16 residues. V shed 8 bases and J 3 bases; nucleotides not matched to a gene: 15. The germline V gene has CDR1 MNHEY and CDR2 SVGAGI. The CDR3 DNA reads as TGTGCCAGCGGAGGGGACAGCACAAGCTTGGACACTGAAGCTTTCTTT. As protein: CASGGDSTSLDTEAFF.

This clonotype was recorded a few times. A read error is possible here, since a much larger clone lies one base away. This chain joins TRBV6-1 and TRBJ2-5, with D unresolved. This CDR3 is built from 14 residues. Germline assignment: CDR1 MNHNS and CDR2 SASEGT. CDR3 sequence reads: CASTPGLVQETKYF. The CDR3, as DNA: TGTGCCAGCACTCCGGGTCTCGTTCAAGAGACCAAGTACTTC.

This clonotype was seen more than once but under ten times. The CDR3 spells CASSSIGAGNQPQHF. The CDR3 nucleotides read TGTGCCAGTAGCTCCATCGGGGCTGGGAATCAGCCCCAGCATTTT. The rearrangement joins TRBV19 to TRBJ1-5, with D possibly TRBD1 on 5 matching bases. The CDR3 sequence is 15 residues long. CDR1 and CDR2 (germline): LNHDA, SQIVND (reference sequence). V lost 6 bases and J lost 4, with 16 bases in between.

This clonotype was counted at least ten times. This sequence joins TRBV5-1 and TRBJ2-5, with 10 bases that match TRBD1. From germline, CDR1 is SGHRS and CDR2 YFSETQ. V dropped 8 bases and J dropped 2; count of bases not matched to a gene: 3. There are 13 residues in the CDR3. The CDR3 here is CASGQGDQETQYF. The CDR3 nucleotides read TGCGCCAGTGGACAGGGGGATCAAGAGACCCAGTACTTC.

This clonotype was seen a few times. The V call is TRBV10-3, the J call TRBJ2-2; TRBD1 is a possible D gene (6 bases). Per germline, CDR1 ENHRY and CDR2 SYGVKD. Trimming removed 5 bases from V and 1 base from J, with 11 bases in between. The CDR3 runs to 15 residues. As DNA, the CDR3 is TGTGCCATCAGTCCCCCGGGACAGAACACCGGGGAGCTGTTTTTT. Translation gives CAISPPGQNTGELFF.

This clonotype was detected many times. J is TRBJ2-3 and V is TRBV12-3 or TRBV12-4; D not certain. The CDR3 extends over 10 amino acids. Deletions cut 8 bases from V and 3 bases from J, with 3 bases between. The chain's CDR3 is CASGTDTQYF. Here the CDR3 DNA reads TGTGCCAGCGGGACAGATACGCAGTATTTT.

This clonotype was observed a few times. The chain recombines TRBV4-2 with TRBJ2-5; 13 bases line up with TRBD2. Looked up from germline, CDR1 is LGHNA and CDR2 is YNFKEQ. The V and J ends lost 0 bases and 3 bases, in that order; junction bases with no gene match: 7. The CDR3 contains 18 residues. The CDR3, as DNA: TGTGCCAGCAGCCAAGATCTCCCGGGACTAGCGGGGAAAGAGACCCAGTACTTC. As protein: CASSQDLPGLAGKETQYF.

This clonotype was seen at least ten times. This chain links TRBV6-1 with TRBJ2-5; 8 nucleotides match TRBD2. Looked up from germline, CDR1 is MNHNS and CDR2 is SASEGT. The trim removed 4 bases at V and 2 bases at J, leaving 9 bases unmatched. The CDR3 has 16 amino acids. CDR3 nucleotides: TGTGCCAGCAGTGGACGGACTAGCAGCGCACAAGAGACCCAGTACTTC. Its translation is CASSGRTSSAQETQYF.

This clonotype was observed at least ten times. The CDR3 here is CATTVAGGLAGELFF. The CDR3 DNA sequence: TGTGCCACCACAGTCGCGGGGGGGCTGGCCGGGGAGCTGTTTTTT. J is TRBJ2-2 and V is TRBV10-3, with 9 bases lining up with TRBD2. Germline V CDR1 and CDR2: ENHRY, SYGVKD. V gave up 10 bases and J gave up 6 bases; unmatched junction bases: 12. The CDR3 totals 15 residues.

This clonotype was picked up many times. V gene TRBV7-9 combines with J gene TRBJ1-1, with D hard to call. Per germline, CDR1 SEHNR and CDR2 FQNEAQ (reference sequence). This CDR3 is built from 11 residues. V dropped 8 bases and J dropped 6 bases, with 10 bases sitting between them. The CDR3 DNA sequence: TGTGCCAGCGCCTGGGCCGCTGAAGCTTTCTTT. Its protein product is CASAWAAEAFF.

This clonotype was found once. One end of the junction is discordant with germline, which a read error may explain. The chain couples TRBV2 to TRBJ1-1; D not resolved. Germline V gives CDR1 SNHLY, CDR2 FYNNEI. The CDR3 sequence is 13 residues long. CDR3 in DNA: TGTGTCAGCAGTGAAGCAATGAACACTGAAGCTTTCTTT. As protein: CVSSEAMNTEAFF.

This clonotype was picked up a small number of times. Relative to the germline gene, one junction end is altered; a read error may explain this. CDR3: CTSSLRDSNQPQHF. The CDR3 nucleotides are TGCACCAGCAGCCTCAGGGATAGCAATCAGCCCCAGCATTTT. This chain connects TRBV5-1 to TRBJ1-5, with D perhaps matching TRBD1 (5 bases). The CDR3 is 14 residues long. Germline V lookup: CDR1 SGHRS, CDR2 YFSETQ. The variable domain in full, with the rest retrieved from reference TRBV5-1 and TRBJ1-5, is KAGVTQTPRYLIKTRGQQVTLSCSPISGHRSVSWYQQTPGQGLQFLFEYFSETQRNKGNFPGRFSGRQFSNSRSEMNVSTLELGDSALYLCTSSLRDSNQPQHFGDGTRLSIL.

This clonotype was counted a few times. J is TRBJ1-5 and V is TRBV30, with D unclear. V was clipped by 3 bases and J by 12 bases, with 15 bases between them. The CDR3 loop spans 12 amino acids. Germline V gene sequence: CDR1 GTSNPN, CDR2 SVGIG (reference sequence). Here the CDR3 reads CAWRRESGIQHF. The CDR3 DNA reads as TGTGCCTGGAGGCGAGAATCGGGGATCCAGCATTTT. Full variable domain (remainder filled in from reference TRBV30 and TRBJ1-5): SQTIHQWPATLVQPVGSPLSLECTVEGTSNPNLYWYRQAAGRGLQLLFYSVGIGQISSEVPQNLSASRPQDRQFILSSKKLLLSDSGFYLCAWRRESGIQHFGDGTRLSIL.

The table lists this clonotype with many counts. The gene calls are TRBV5-1 and TRBJ2-2; D remains ambiguous. The CDR3 is 14 residues long. V lost 0 bases and J 7 bases, leaving 10 bases between the germline ends. Germline V gives CDR1 SGHRS, CDR2 YFSETQ. CDR3: CASSLGANDGELFF. CDR3 nucleotide sequence: TGCGCCAGCAGCTTGGGAGCCAACGACGGGGAGCTGTTTTTT. Complete variable domain (other parts from reference TRBV5-1 and TRBJ2-2): KAGVTQTPRYLIKTRGQQVTLSCSPISGHRSVSWYQQTPGQGLQFLFEYFSETQRNKGNFPGRFSGRQFSNSRSEMNVSTLELGDSALYLCASSLGANDGELFFGEGSRLTVL.